This T cell receptor (beta chain) was documented in a study of regulatory T cells in long-lasting Graves disease. Time point: newly diagnosed GD, antithyroid drugs for less than 3 months. With RNA extracted from PBMCs as input, the TCR library was made. An endocrinology department in Xi'an, China, supplied the patients. This clonotype has a count of ten or more. According to the study, TCR beta libraries were built with iRepertoire HTBI primers and CDR3-region Arm-PCR. TCRdb passed the multiplex PCR reads through MiXCR, listing each CDR3 protein once. Among 360,000 or so distinct CDR3 sequences listed, 16% were seen once. The same data also went into a second study, on T cells in Graves' hyperthyroidism and ophthalmopathy.

Sequencing was performed on peripheral blood mononuclear cells (PBMCs), taken at new diagnosis, from a patient treated with antithyroid drugs. This clonotype originated in a man between 35 and 55 years old with Graves disease.

The CDR3 coding sequence is TGCAGCGTCACCCGGGGTTTGACCACAGATACGCAGTATTTT. Translation gives CSVTRGLTTDTQYF. The chain employs TRBV29-1 and TRBJ2-3, with D possibly being TRBD2 (5 bases). V was shortened by 6 bases and J by 2 bases, with 15 bases between the two germline ends. From germline, CDR1 is SQVTM and CDR2 ANQGSEA. This CDR3 has 14 amino acids.